The sequence of this T cell receptor (beta chain) was determined in a study of radiation and T cells in renal cell carcinoma. The CDR3 loop spans 14 amino acids. The V and J ends lost 5 bases and 4 bases respectively, with 15 bases between them. CDR1 is SGHDN, CDR2 FVKESK, per germline. The method was immunoSEQ multiplex PCR; TCRdb's version includes in-frame clones alone and lacks a portion of them. Here the sample spans approximately 31,000 clones, over 70% being singletons. The time point is: blood 4 weeks post-SBRT, at nephrectomy. The treatment: 15 Gy SBRT to primary tumor, nephrectomy 4 weeks later. Nephrectomy followed 15 Gy stereotactic body radiation by 4 weeks. Clear cell pathology was present in this patient's renal cell carcinoma. This clone was picked up a small number of times.

The rearrangement uses TRBV14 and TRBJ2-7, with D tentatively TRBD1 (6 bases). The TCR comes from a man in his sixties with renal cell carcinoma. The sample here was blood, taken from a patient whose treatment included radiotherapy and nephrectomy. The CDR3 loop reads CASSYWEGGYEQYF. The CDR3 nucleotides read TGTGCCAGCAGCTACTGGGAAGGGGGATACGAGCAGTACTTC.